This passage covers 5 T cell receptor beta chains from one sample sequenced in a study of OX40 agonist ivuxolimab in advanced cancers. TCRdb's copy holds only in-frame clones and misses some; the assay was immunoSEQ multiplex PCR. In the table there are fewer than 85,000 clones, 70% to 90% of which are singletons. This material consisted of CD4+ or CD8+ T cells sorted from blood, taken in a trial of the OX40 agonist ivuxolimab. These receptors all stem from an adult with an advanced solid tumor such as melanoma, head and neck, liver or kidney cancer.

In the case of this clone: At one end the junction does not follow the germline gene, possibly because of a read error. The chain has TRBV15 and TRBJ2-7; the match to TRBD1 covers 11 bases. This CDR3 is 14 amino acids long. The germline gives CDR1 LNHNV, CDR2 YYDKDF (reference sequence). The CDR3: CATSRGQGAEEQYF. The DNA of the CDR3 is TGTGCCACCAGTAGAGGACAGGGGGCGGAGGAGCAGTACTTC. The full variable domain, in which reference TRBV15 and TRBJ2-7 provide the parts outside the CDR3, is DAMVIQNPRYQVTQFGKPVTLSCSQTLNHNVMYWYQQKSSQAPKLLFHYYDKDFNNEADTPDNFQSRRPNTSFCFLDIRSPGLGDTAMYLCATSRGQGAEEQYFGPGTRLTVT.

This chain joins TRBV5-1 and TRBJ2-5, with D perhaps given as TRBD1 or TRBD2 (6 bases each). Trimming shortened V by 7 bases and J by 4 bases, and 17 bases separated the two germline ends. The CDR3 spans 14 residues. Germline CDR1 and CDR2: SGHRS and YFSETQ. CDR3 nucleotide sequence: TGCGCCAGCGGACTTATCTGGGGGGCAGAGACCCAGTACTTC. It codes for CASGLIWGAETQYF.

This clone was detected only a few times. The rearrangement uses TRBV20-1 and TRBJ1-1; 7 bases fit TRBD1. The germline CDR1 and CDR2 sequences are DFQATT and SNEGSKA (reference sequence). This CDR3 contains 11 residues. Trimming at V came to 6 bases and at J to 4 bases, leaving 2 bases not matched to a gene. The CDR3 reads CSARQGTEAFF. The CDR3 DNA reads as TGCAGTGCCCGACAGGGCACTGAAGCTTTCTTT.

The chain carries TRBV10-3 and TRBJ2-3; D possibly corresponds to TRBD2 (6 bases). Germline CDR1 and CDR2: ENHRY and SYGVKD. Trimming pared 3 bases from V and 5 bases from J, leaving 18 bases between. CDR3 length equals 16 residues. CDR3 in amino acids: CAISDSAGTRVDTQYF. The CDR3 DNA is TGTGCCATCAGTGATTCCGCGGGGACCAGGGTAGATACGCAGTATTTT.

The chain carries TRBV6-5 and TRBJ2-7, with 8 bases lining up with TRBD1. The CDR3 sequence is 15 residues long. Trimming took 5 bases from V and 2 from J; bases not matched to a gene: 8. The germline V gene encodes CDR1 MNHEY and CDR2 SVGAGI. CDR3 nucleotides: TGTGCCAGCAGTAAGGGGACAGGACAACCCTACGAGCAGTACTTC. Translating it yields CASSKGTGQPYEQYF.